The rows below give T cell receptor beta chains drawn from one sample of a study of CXCR3-negative and CXCR3-positive naive CD8 T cells. For each CDR3 protein, TCRdb gives one entry from its re-call of the 5' RACE reads, without DNA. This sample contains 20,000 to 30,000 distinct CDR3 sequences. The sample consisted of naive CXCR3- CD8+ T cells from blood. Receptor source: a human donor in good health. Some clones in this sample may be carry-over from other donors' samples. Both conserved end residues are part of each CDR3. Clone size is shown for a subset of rows, as once, few, many or a class of expanded clone.

clone_size	v_call	j_call	cdr3_aa
medium-sized	TRBV28	TRBJ2-5	CASSLLSGVQETQYF
.	TRBV29-1	TRBJ1-2	CSGETDAYGYTF
.	TRBV7-8	TRBJ2-1	CASSPRERGLSREQFF
.	TRBV11-3	TRBJ2-1	CASSLEGTGIHNEQFF
.	TRBV11-2	TRBJ2-7	CASSQSADEQYF
.	TRBV3-1	TRBJ2-2	CASSQVGRNTGELFF
.	TRBV4-3	TRBJ2-7	CASSLSTGSTYEQYF
.	TRBV28	TRBJ1-2	CASDGKGRYGSTGFYGYTF
medium-sized	TRBV7-6	TRBJ2-2	CASSFPEELAGGRNTGELFF
.	TRBV7-8	TRBJ2-5	CASSLSKPQYF
.	TRBV20-1	TRBJ2-7	CSASLQIYEQYF
.	TRBV12-3/TRBV12-4	TRBJ2-3	CASSLAWDTQYF
.	TRBV7-6	TRBJ2-7	CASSLGTGKAYEQYF
.	TRBV7-6	TRBJ2-1	CASSPSSGGDNEQFF
.	TRBV4-1	TRBJ2-3	CASSHSLAGDSTDTQYF
.	TRBV7-9	TRBJ2-7	CATRGAGSEDEQYF
.	TRBV12-3/TRBV12-4	TRBJ1-1	CASSLTSEAFF
.	TRBV18	TRBJ1-1	CASSEQGTNTEAFF
.	TRBV24-1	TRBJ2-7	CATSDVRDRGYEQYF
.	TRBV5-1	TRBJ2-7	CASSSGTSGVYEQYF
.	TRBV29-1	TRBJ2-7	CSVFLTPGTGPYEQYF
medium-sized	TRBV7-9	TRBJ2-3	CASSLARIRTDTQYF
.	TRBV6-5	TRBJ1-1	CASRTGQGDPEAFF
.	TRBV27	TRBJ2-7	CASSVHSSYEQYF
.	TRBV12-3/TRBV12-4	TRBJ1-1	CASSPGVFNTEAFF
.	TRBV7-3	TRBJ1-1	CASSLRGETEAFF
.	TRBV7-6	TRBJ2-5	CASSPHQWGAHQETQYF
.	TRBV12-3/TRBV12-4	TRBJ1-2	CASSFRGNHGYTF
.	TRBV28	TRBJ2-5	CASRPPRGSFQETQYF
medium-sized	TRBV7-9	TRBJ2-1	CASSGGKIIYNEQFF
.	TRBV7-8	TRBJ2-2	CASSLTEETGELFF
.	TRBV20-1	TRBJ2-1	CSATGLAGDLSYNEQFF
.	TRBV12-3/TRBV12-4	TRBJ2-7	CASSLGLAGVEQYF
.	TRBV28	TRBJ2-3	CASSLAGLSTDTQYF
medium-sized	TRBV4-2	TRBJ2-7	CASSPTVDSYEQYF
.	TRBV4-3	TRBJ1-1	CASKAGDSNTEAFF
medium-sized	TRBV4-1	TRBJ2-6	CASSQTGLNVLTF
.	TRBV20-1	TRBJ1-1	CSAGGSADTEAFF
medium-sized	TRBV29-1	TRBJ2-1	CSPTGGSYNEQFF
.	TRBV14	TRBJ2-1	CASSSTGYNEQFF
.	TRBV7-9	TRBJ2-3	CASRGRLTTDTQYF
.	TRBV7-2	TRBJ2-7	CASSSTGTGVMTSYEQYF
.	TRBV24-1	TRBJ2-2	CATSDLPGTGTTGELFF